This TCR beta chain was retrieved from a study of blood T cells in healthy people across ages. Points from the study as a whole: Unsorted PBMC input precluded a conclusive naive versus antigen-experienced comparison. In older individuals, TCR beta diversity per million T cells was lower, falling roughly linearly with age.

V was trimmed by 4 bases and J by 3 bases, leaving 7 bases between them. This CDR3 is 12 amino acids long. Germline CDR1 is ENHRY and CDR2 is SYGVKD. Combining a sample-barcoded 5' primer with a J-beta primer mix, a second PCR ran for roughly 7 to 12 cycles. All cDNA molecules were each tagged by a template-switch adaptor with 12 random nucleotides. TCRdb re-called the 5' RACE reads through MiXCR, storing one row per CDR3 protein. The sample lists hundreds of thousands of distinct CDR3 sequences, 53% seen once, with about two fifths in the top ten. Comments on this clonotype: Antigen unknown.

The sample, 9 to 10 milliliters of peripheral blood, was drawn from each donor. The clonotype originates from a man older than 75 in good health. Sequencing was done on a sample of blood. The chain combines TRBV10-3 with TRBJ2-7; D ambiguous. This CDR3 reads CAISVAGYEQYF. CDR3 in DNA: TGTGCCATCAGTGTGGCAGGCTACGAGCAGTACTTC.